One and the same sample provided the 22 T cell receptor beta chains below, sequenced in a study of blood T cell repertoires in COVID-19 (dated by TCRdb to about 2020). Libraries were built with the immunoSEQ multiplex PCR assay. The table was pulled from immuneACCESS by TCRdb, which kept in-frame rearrangements only. Such tables lose some clones; where checked, under half of the loss comes from unresolved V genes, and the rest has no known cause. A total of 50,000 to 75,000 clones appear in this sample, approximately 80% of them only once. Jointly, the top ten make up roughly 22% of the sample. The material sequenced was peripheral blood. The receptors stem from a man older than 75 with active or convalescent COVID-19.

This clone was recorded only once. This chain joins TRBV27 and TRBJ1-1; D is unresolved. The CDR3 runs 12 residues. Per the germline V gene, CDR1 is MNHEY and CDR2 is SMNVEV (reference sequence). V lost 3 bases and J lost 7, with 9 bases in between. Here the CDR3 reads CASSFGRGEAFF. The CDR3 DNA sequence: TGTGCCAGCAGTTTTGGACGGGGTGAAGCTTTCTTT.

The chain has TRBV27 and TRBJ1-1; TRBD1 matches 11 bases. Losses at the gene ends were 6 bases for V and 2 bases for J; bases not matched to a gene: 5. The length of the CDR3 is 15 residues. The V gene's germline CDR1 is MNHEY and CDR2 SMNVEV (reference sequence). This CDR3 reads CASSPGTGGNTEAFF. As DNA, the CDR3 is TGTGCCAGCAGCCCTGGGACAGGGGGAAACACTGAAGCTTTCTTT.

This clone was recorded at least ten times. The V and J genes are TRBV18 and TRBJ2-2; 12 bases match TRBD2. CDR1 and CDR2 from the germline V gene are KGHSH and LQKENI. V lost 6 bases to trimming and J lost 0 bases; unmatched junction nucleotides: 2. This CDR3 is built from 16 residues. The CDR3 sequence is CASSRTSGTNTGELFF. Written as DNA, the CDR3 is TGTGCCAGCTCTCGGACTAGCGGGACGAACACCGGGGAGCTGTTTTTT.

This clone was observed a single time. The chain uses TRBV5-5 and TRBJ1-1; maybe TRBD1 (6 bases). With 1 base removed from V and 2 bases from J, the gap between germline ends came to 12 bases. The CDR3 loop spans 15 amino acids. CDR1 SGHKS and CDR2 YYEKEE come from the germline V gene (reference sequence). CDR3: CASSLTDRANTEAFF. The CDR3 DNA reads as TGTGCCAGCAGCTTGACGGACAGAGCAAACACTGAAGCTTTCTTT.

The chain has TRBV4-2 and TRBJ2-5, with a weak D call TRBD1 (5 bases). Germline V gene data show CDR1 as LGHNA and CDR2 as YNFKEQ. V lost 4 bases and J 1 base, leaving 7 bases between the germline ends. The CDR3 covers 13 residues. The CDR3 DNA follows: TGTGCCAGCAGCCGGGGCAGCCAAGAGACCCAGTACTTC. Amino acids: CASSRGSQETQYF.

The chain uses TRBV7-2 and TRBJ2-7; D gene ambiguous. The CDR3 is made up of 11 amino acids. Germline CDR1 and CDR2: SGHTA and FQGNSA. V was clipped by 5 bases and J by 4 bases, with 6 bases between them. CDR3 protein: CASSPQYEQYF. The CDR3 bases are TGTGCCAGCAGCCCCCAATACGAGCAGTACTTC. Together with reference TRBV7-2 and TRBJ2-7, the CDR3 gives the full variable domain: GAGVSQSPSNKVTEKGKDVELRCDPISGHTALYWYRQSLGQGLEFLIYFQGNSAPDKSGLPSDRFSAERTGGSVSTLTIQRTQQEDSAVYLCASSPQYEQYFGPGTRLTVT.

The chain has TRBV9 and TRBJ1-2; D is perhaps TRBD1 (5 bases). Trimming shortened V by 2 bases and J by 6 bases, and 14 bases separated the two germline ends. The CDR3 is 14 residues long. The germline CDR1 and CDR2 sequences are SGDLS and YYNGEE. The CDR3 DNA sequence: TGTGCCAGCAGCGTCATCCCTCCGGGGGATGGCTACACCTTC. This encodes CASSVIPPGDGYTF. The variable domain in full, with the rest retrieved from reference TRBV9 and TRBJ1-2, is DSGVTQTPKHLITATGQRVTLRCSPRSGDLSVYWYQQSLDQGLQFLIQYYNGEERAKGNILERFSAQQFPDLHSELNLSSLELGDSALYFCASSVIPPGDGYTFGSGTRLTVV.

V and J are TRBV5-1 and TRBJ2-7; 13 bases are a match to TRBD2. The CDR3 totals 15 residues. Germline-derived CDR1 and CDR2 are SGHRS and YFSETQ. With V trimmed by 3 bases and J by 5 bases, 5 bases remained unmatched. The CDR3 region has the DNA TGCGCCAGCAGCTCTGGACTAGCGGGAGTTCACGAGCAGTACTTC. Protein sequence: CASSSGLAGVHEQYF.

The chain has TRBV5-4 and TRBJ2-3, with 12 bases aligning to TRBD2. Germline trimming cut 4 bases from V and 4 bases from J; bases unmatched to any gene: 7. CDR1 is SGHNT and CDR2 is YYREEE in the germline V gene (reference sequence). The CDR3 is made up of 16 amino acids. This CDR3 is CASSLRLAGDSDTQYF. The CDR3 DNA reads TGTGCCAGCAGCCTTAGACTAGCGGGGGATTCAGATACGCAGTATTTT.

The gene calls are TRBV5-1 and TRBJ2-3, with 13 bases matching TRBD2. V lost 0 bases to trimming and J lost 2 bases; unmatched junction nucleotides: 9. This CDR3 region has 19 residues. Germline CDR1 and CDR2: SGHRS and YFSETQ. For the CDR3, the DNA is TGCGCCAGCAGCTTGGAAGGACTAGCGGGAGTGTGGAACACAGATACGCAGTATTTT. Its translation is CASSLEGLAGVWNTDTQYF.

The rearrangement uses TRBV5-4 and TRBJ2-3, with a possible D match to TRBD2 (6 bases). Germline V gives CDR1 SGHNT, CDR2 YYREEE (reference sequence). This CDR3 comprises 14 residues. The V gene lost 3 bases and the J gene lost 8 bases, with 16 bases spanning the gap. CDR3 nucleotide sequence: TGTGCCAGCAGCTCCGCGTCGGGGGTGGGTACGCAGTATTTT. Its translation is CASSSASGVGTQYF.

V is TRBV27 and J is TRBJ1-4; D possibly corresponds to TRBD1 (5 bases). Germline V gene data show CDR1 as MNHEY and CDR2 as SMNVEV (reference sequence). The CDR3 length is 15 residues. V was cut by 5 bases and J by 3 bases, with 13 bases left in between. CDR3 residues: CASSPEGHSNEKLFF. Written as DNA, the CDR3 is TGTGCCAGCAGTCCGGAGGGGCACTCTAATGAAAAACTGTTTTTT.

V usage is TRBV19 and J usage is TRBJ1-5, with D tentatively TRBD1 (6 bases). The V and J ends lost 1 base and 3 bases respectively, with 10 bases between them. CDR3 length equals 15 residues. Germline V gene lookup returns CDR1 LNHDA and CDR2 SQIVND (reference sequence). The CDR3 reads CASSIGTENNQPQHF. CDR3 nucleotide sequence: TGTGCCAGTAGTATAGGGACAGAGAACAATCAGCCCCAGCATTTT.

This chain joins TRBV4-1 and TRBJ2-2, with TRBD2 identical over 10 bases. Germline assignment: CDR1 MGHRA and CDR2 YSYEKL. The CDR3 loop spans 16 amino acids. J gave up 5 bases and V 3 bases, and 6 bases lay outside the gene matches. The CDR3 nucleotides are TGCGCCAGCAGCCACCGAGCGGGAGGGCTTACCGGGGAGCTGTTTTTT. Translating it yields CASSHRAGGLTGELFF.

This clone was found a few times. V usage is TRBV5-1 and J usage is TRBJ1-1; TRBD1 aligns across 8 bases. The trim removed 4 bases at V and 2 bases at J, leaving 7 bases unmatched. Germline V lookup: CDR1 SGHRS, CDR2 YFSETQ. The CDR3 length is 15 residues. The CDR3 DNA reads as TGCGCCAGCAGCAAAACCGGGACAGGCAACACTGAAGCTTTCTTT. Protein: CASSKTGTGNTEAFF.

The table lists this clone with a few counts. The chain carries TRBV6-6 and TRBJ2-7, with D possibly being TRBD1 (6 bases). CDR3 length: 12 residues. V lost 2 bases and J 4 bases, leaving 6 bases between the germline ends. The germline CDR1 and CDR2 sequences are MNHNY and SVGAGI (reference sequence). Here the CDR3 DNA reads TGTGCCAGCAGTTACCAGGGGTACGAGCAGTACTTC. Translating it yields CASSYQGYEQYF.

The rearrangement links TRBV7-2 to TRBJ1-6; 10 bases align to TRBD1. Trimming took 6 bases from V and 7 from J; bases not matched to a gene: 9. This CDR3 has 16 amino acids. The germline V gene has CDR1 SGHTA and CDR2 FQGNSA. The CDR3: CASRRDRGIWNSPLHF. CDR3 nucleotide sequence: TGTGCCAGCAGGCGGGACAGGGGAATTTGGAATTCACCCCTCCACTTT.

V is TRBV29-1 and J is TRBJ2-7, with 7 bases that match TRBD1. Trimming at V came to 5 bases and at J to 3 bases, leaving 10 bases not matched to a gene. The germline V gene encodes CDR1 SQVTM and CDR2 ANQGSEA. There are 14 residues in the CDR3. CDR3 in amino acids: CSVRVQGMIYEQYF. CDR3 nucleotides: TGCAGCGTTCGAGTACAGGGGATGATCTACGAGCAGTACTTC.

The chain carries TRBV14 and TRBJ2-3; 12 bases line up with TRBD2. CDR1 and CDR2 from the germline V gene are SGHDN and FVKESK. The V gene end was trimmed by 4 bases and the J gene end by 0 bases; junction bases not matched to a gene: 14. The CDR3 extends over 20 amino acids. CDR3 nucleotides: TGTGCCAGCAGCCGAACTCCACCGGGACTAGCGGGCCTAAGCACAGATACGCAGTATTTT. Its translation is CASSRTPPGLAGLSTDTQYF.

The J gene is TRBJ2-3, the V gene TRBV19; 13 bases line up with TRBD2. J gave up 4 bases and V 6 bases, and 4 bases lay outside the gene matches. This CDR3 has 15 amino acids. In germline, CDR1 is LNHDA, CDR2 SQIVND (reference sequence). The CDR3, as DNA: TGTGCCAGTAGCACCGGACTAGCGGGAGCAGATACGCAGTATTTT. It specifies CASSTGLAGADTQYF.

This sequence joins TRBV27 and TRBJ1-2, with a tentative D call TRBD1 (6 bases). V lost 7 bases and J 0 bases, leaving 15 bases between the germline ends. The CDR3 has 15 residues. Germline values: CDR1 MNHEY, CDR2 SMNVEV (reference sequence). The CDR3 region has the DNA TGTGCCAGCAAGGGGGTGGGCACGACTAACTATGGCTACACCTTC. It codes for CASKGVGTTNYGYTF.

V usage is TRBV5-4 and J usage is TRBJ1-2, with D unclear. Looked up from germline, CDR1 is SGHNT and CDR2 is YYREEE (reference sequence). The CDR3 consists of 14 residues. Trimming removed 2 bases from V and 3 bases from J, with 11 bases in between. CDR3 protein: CASSLRGKDYGYTF. The CDR3 region has the DNA TGTGCCAGCAGCTTAAGAGGCAAAGACTATGGCTACACCTTC. Variable domain in full (rest from reference TRBV5-4 and TRBJ1-2): ETGVTQSPTHLIKTRGQQVTLRCSSQSGHNTVSWYQQALGQGPQFIFQYYREEENGRGNFPPRFSGLQFPNYSSELNVNALELDDSALYLCASSLRGKDYGYTFGSGTRLTVV.